This T cell receptor (beta chain) was identified during a study of technical replicates of blood from several donors. Germline V gene data show CDR1 as SNHLY and CDR2 as FYNNEI. V lost 6 bases, J lost 10 bases, and 25 bases lay in between. This CDR3 region has 16 residues. Sequencing used immunoSEQ multiplex PCR; TCRdb keeps in-frame clones, though not all of them. The sample lists tens of thousands of clones, 90% to 95% occurring once. The source material was T cells isolated from PBMCs. The chain joins TRBV2 to TRBJ1-5; D perhaps matches TRBD1 (6 bases). The sequence was collected from a human donor in good health. CDR3 DNA: TGTGCCAGCAGAGGGGGATTTCTAGGTCCCAGGAGACCCCAGCATTTT. Its translation: CASRGGFLGPRRPQHF.